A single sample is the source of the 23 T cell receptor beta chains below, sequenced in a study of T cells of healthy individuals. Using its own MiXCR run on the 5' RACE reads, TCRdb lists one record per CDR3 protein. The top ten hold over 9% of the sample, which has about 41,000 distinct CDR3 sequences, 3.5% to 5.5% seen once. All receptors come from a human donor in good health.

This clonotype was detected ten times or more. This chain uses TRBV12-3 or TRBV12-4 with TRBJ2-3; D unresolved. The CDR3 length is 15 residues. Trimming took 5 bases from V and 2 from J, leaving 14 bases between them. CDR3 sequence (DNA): TGTGCCAGCAGTCTCACCGGACGGCCCACAGATACGCAGTATTTT. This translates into CASSLTGRPTDTQYF.

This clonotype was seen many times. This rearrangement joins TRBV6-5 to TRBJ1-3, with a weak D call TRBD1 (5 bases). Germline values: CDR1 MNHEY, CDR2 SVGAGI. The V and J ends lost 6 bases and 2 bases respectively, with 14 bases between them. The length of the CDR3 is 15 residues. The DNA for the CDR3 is TGTGCCAGCAGCCGCGGGGGGGAGGCTGGAAACACCATATATTTT. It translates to CASSRGGEAGNTIYF.

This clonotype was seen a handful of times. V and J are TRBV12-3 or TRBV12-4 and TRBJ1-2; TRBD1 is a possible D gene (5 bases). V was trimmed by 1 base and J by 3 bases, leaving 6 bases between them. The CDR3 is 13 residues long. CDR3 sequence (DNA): TGTGCCAGCAGTTTAGGCAGGGACTATGGCTACACCTTC. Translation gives CASSLGRDYGYTF.

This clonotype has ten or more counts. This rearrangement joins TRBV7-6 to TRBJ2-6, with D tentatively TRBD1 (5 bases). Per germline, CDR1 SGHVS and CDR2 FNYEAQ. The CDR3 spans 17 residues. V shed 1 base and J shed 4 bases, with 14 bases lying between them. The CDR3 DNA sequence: TGTGCCAGCAGCTTAGGGGGCCCAAGCTCGGGGGCCAACGTCCTGACTTTC. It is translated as CASSLGGPSSGANVLTF.

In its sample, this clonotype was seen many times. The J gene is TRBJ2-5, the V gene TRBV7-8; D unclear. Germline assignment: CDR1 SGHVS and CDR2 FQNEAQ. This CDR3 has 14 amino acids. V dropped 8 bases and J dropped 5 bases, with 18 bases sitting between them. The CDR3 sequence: CASCHQSDCETQYF. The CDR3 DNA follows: TGTGCCAGCTGCCACCAAAGTGATTGTGAGACCCAGTACTTC.

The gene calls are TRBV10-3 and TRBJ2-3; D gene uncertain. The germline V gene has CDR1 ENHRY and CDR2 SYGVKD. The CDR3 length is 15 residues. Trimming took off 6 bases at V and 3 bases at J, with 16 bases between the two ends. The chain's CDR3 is CAIRSTVVGTDTQYF. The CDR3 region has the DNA TGTGCCATCAGATCGACGGTGGTCGGTACAGATACGCAGTATTTT.

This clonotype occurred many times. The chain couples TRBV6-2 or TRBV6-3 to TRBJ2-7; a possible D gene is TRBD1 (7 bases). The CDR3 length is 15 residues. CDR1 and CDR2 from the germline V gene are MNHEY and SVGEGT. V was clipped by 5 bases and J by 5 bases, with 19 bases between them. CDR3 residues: CASSLRGDSFHEQYF. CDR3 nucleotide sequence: TGTGCCAGCAGTCTCAGGGGGGACTCCTTTCACGAGCAGTACTTC.

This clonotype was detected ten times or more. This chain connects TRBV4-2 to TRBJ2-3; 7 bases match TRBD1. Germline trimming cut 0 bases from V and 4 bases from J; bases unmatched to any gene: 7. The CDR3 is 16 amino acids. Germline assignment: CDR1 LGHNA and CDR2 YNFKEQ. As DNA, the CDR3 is TGTGCCAGCAGCCAAGATATGGCAGGGGGAGCAGATACGCAGTATTTT. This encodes CASSQDMAGGADTQYF.

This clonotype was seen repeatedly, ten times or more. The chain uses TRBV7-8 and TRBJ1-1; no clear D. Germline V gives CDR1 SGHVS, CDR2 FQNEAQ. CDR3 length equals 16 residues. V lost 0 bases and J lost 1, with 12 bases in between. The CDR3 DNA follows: TGTGCCAGCAGCTTAGCGCGATTGATAGGGAACACTGAAGCTTTCTTT. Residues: CASSLARLIGNTEAFF.

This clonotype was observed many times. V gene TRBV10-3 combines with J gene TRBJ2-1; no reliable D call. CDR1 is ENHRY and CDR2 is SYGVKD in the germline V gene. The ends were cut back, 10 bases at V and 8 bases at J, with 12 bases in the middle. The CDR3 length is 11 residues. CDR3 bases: TGTGCCACGGGCCCCGGGTATGAGCAGTTCTTC. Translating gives CATGPGYEQFF.

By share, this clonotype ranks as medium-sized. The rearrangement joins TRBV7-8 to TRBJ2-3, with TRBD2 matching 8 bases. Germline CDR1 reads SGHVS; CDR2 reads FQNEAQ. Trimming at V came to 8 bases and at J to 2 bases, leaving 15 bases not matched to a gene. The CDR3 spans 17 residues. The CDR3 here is CASRPSRGGRSTDTQYF. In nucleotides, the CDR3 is TGTGCCAGCCGACCCTCACGGGGCGGGAGGTCCACAGATACGCAGTATTTT.

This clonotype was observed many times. The chain's CDR3 is CASSELAGGQETQYF. In DNA form, the CDR3 reads TGTGCCAGCAGTGAATTAGCGGGGGGGCAAGAGACCCAGTACTTC. The chain joins TRBV6-1 to TRBJ2-5; 11 bases align to TRBD2. The length of the CDR3 is 15 residues. Germline CDR1 MNHNS, CDR2 SASEGT. J was trimmed by 2 bases and V by 2 bases; bases with no gene match: 1.

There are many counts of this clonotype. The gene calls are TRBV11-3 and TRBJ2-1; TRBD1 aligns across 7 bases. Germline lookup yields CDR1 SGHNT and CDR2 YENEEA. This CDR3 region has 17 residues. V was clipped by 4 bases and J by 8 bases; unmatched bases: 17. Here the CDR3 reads CASSSPPDRAPLDEQFF. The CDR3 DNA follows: TGTGCCAGCAGCTCCCCCCCCGACAGGGCCCCTCTGGATGAGCAGTTCTTC.

The CDR3 DNA reads as TGCGCCAGCAGTGATGACTTCGAGGGGAACTATGGCTACACCTTC. It yields the protein CASSDDFEGNYGYTF. The rearrangement joins TRBV5-1 to TRBJ1-2, with D perhaps matching TRBD1 (5 bases). Looked up from germline, CDR1 is SGHRS and CDR2 is YFSETQ. Trimming shortened V by 5 bases and J by 2 bases, and 16 bases separated the two germline ends. CDR3 length: 15 residues.

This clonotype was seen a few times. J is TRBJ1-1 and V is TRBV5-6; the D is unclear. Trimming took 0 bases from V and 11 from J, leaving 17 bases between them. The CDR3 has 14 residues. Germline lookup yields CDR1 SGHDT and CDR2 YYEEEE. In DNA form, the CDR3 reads TGTGCCAGCAGCTTGGTGGCGGCATCCACCCAGGCTTTCTTT. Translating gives CASSLVAASTQAFF.

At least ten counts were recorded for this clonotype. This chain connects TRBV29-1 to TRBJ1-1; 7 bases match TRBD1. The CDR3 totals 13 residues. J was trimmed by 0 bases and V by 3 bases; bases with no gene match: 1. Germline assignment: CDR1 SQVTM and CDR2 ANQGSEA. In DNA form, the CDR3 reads TGCAGCGTTGAGGGACAGCTGAACACTGAAGCTTTCTTT. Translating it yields CSVEGQLNTEAFF.

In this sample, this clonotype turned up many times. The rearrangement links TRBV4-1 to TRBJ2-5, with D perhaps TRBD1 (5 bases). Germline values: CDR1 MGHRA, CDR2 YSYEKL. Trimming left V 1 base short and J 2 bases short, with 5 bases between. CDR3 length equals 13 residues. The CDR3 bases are TGCGCCAGCAGCCAAGGACAGCAAGAGACCCAGTACTTC. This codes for CASSQGQQETQYF.

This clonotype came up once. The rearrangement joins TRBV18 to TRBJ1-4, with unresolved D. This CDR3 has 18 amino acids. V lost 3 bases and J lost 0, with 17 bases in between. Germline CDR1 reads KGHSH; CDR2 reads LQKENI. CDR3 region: CASSPIQSLSATNEKLFF. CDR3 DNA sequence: TGTGCCAGCTCACCCATCCAATCCCTCAGTGCAACTAATGAAAAACTGTTTTTT.

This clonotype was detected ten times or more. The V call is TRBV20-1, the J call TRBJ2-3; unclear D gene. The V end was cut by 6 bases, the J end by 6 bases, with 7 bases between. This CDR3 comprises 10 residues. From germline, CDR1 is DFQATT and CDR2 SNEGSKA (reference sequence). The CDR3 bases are TGCAGTGCAGTGACGGATACGCAGTATTTT. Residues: CSAVTDTQYF.

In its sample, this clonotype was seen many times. The CDR3 loop reads CASGRSTSGSYEQYF. DNA of the CDR3: TGTGCCAGCGGACGGTCCACTAGCGGGTCCTACGAGCAGTACTTC. The rearrangement joins TRBV6-5 to TRBJ2-7; TRBD2 aligns across 9 bases. There are 15 residues in the CDR3. The junction had 9 bases not matched to a gene; V was cut back by 8 bases and J by 1 base. Looked up from germline, CDR1 is MNHEY and CDR2 is SVGAGI.

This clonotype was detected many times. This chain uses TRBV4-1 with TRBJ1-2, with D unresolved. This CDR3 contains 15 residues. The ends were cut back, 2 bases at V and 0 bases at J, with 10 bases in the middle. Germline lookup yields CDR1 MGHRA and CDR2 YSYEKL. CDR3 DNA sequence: TGCGCCAGCAGCCAACCGACGGGATCTAACTATGGCTACACCTTC. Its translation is CASSQPTGSNYGYTF.

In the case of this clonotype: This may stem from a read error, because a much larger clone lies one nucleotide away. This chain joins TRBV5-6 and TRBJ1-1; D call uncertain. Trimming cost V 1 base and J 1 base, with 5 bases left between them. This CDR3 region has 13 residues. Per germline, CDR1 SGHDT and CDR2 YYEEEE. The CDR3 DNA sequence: TGTGCCAGCAGCTTGATCCCGAACACTGAAGCTTTCTTT. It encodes CASSLIPNTEAFF.

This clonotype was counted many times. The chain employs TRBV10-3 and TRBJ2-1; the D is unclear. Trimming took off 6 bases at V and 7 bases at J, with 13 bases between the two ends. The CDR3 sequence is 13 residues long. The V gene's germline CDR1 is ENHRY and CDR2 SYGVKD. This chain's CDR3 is CAIRPHQVNEQFF. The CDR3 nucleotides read TGTGCCATCAGACCTCACCAGGTAAATGAGCAGTTCTTC.